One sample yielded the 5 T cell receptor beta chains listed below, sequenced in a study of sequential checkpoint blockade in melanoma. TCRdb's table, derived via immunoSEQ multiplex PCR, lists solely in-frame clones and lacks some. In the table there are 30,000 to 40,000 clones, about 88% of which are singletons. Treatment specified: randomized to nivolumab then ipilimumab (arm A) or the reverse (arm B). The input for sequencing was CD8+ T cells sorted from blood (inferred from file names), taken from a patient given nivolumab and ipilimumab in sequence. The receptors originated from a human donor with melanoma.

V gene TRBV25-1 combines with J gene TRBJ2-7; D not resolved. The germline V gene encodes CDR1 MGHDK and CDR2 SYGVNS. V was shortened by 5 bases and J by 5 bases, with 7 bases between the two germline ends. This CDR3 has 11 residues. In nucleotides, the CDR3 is TGTGCCAGCAGTTTCGTAAACGAGCAGTACTTC. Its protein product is CASSFVNEQYF.

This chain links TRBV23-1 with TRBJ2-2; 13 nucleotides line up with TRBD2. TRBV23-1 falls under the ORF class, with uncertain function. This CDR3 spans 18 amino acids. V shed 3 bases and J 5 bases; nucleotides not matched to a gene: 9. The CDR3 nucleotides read TGCGCCAGCAGTCACTGGACTAGCGGGAGCCCGAGAACCGGGGAGCTGTTTTTT. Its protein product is CASSHWTSGSPRTGELFF.

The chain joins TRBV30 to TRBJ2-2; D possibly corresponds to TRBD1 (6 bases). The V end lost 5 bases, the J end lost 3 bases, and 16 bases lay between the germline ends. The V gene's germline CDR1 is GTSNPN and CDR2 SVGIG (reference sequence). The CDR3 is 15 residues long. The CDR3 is CAWQVGTRYTGELFF. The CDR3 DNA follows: TGTGCCTGGCAGGTGGGGACACGATACACCGGGGAGCTGTTTTTT.

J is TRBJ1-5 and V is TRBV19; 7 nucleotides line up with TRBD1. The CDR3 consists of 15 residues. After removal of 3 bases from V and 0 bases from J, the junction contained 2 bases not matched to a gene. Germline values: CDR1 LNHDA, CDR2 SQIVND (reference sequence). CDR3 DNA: TGTGCCAGTAGTATGGGGACAGCTAGCAATCAGCCCCAGCATTTT. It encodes CASSMGTASNQPQHF.

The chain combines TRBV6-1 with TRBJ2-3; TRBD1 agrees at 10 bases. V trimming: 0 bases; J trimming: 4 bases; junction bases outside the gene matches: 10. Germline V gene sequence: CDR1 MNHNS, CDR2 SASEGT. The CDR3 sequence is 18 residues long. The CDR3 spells CASSEAVPTGGKADTQYF. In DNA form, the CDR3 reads TGTGCCAGCAGTGAAGCGGTACCGACAGGGGGCAAAGCAGATACGCAGTATTTT.